The rows below give T cell receptor beta chains drawn from one sample of a study of PD-1 blockade in classical Hodgkin lymphoma. TCRdb keeps only in-frame clones here, not all; method: immunoSEQ multiplex PCR. The table lists 99,000 or so clones, about 92% of them singletons. The sequencing used peripheral blood mononuclear cells (PBMCs), collected before the fourth cycle of nivolumab. Source of these receptors: a human donor with classical Hodgkin lymphoma. Each CDR3 is given without its conserved first and last residue. Fields, in order: V gene, clone size, J gene, D gene, CDR3 protein. D genes are given only for firm matches. Where a row states a size, it is once, few, many or the class of an expanded clone; other rows omit it.

>TRBV25-1|.|TRBJ2-1|.
ASSEIGRGAEQF
>TRBV30|.|TRBJ2-2|.
AWKAIGELF
>TRBV11-3|.|TRBJ1-6|.
ASSTTGNSPLH
>TRBV5-1|few|TRBJ1-1|.
ASSFGDTEAF
>TRBV30|.|TRBJ1-3|.
AWSAGGAAGNTIY
>TRBV27|.|TRBJ2-2|TRBD2
ASSLAGTGELF
>TRBV9|.|TRBJ2-1|.
ASSASLGVYNEQF
>TRBV5-6|.|TRBJ2-7|TRBD1
ASTRAPRDREYEQY
>TRBV18|.|TRBJ2-5|.
ASSLSGPGTQY
>TRBV7-2|.|TRBJ1-1|.
ASSPSLGGSGEAF
>TRBV15|.|TRBJ2-5|.
ATSRVNEETQY
>TRBV30|.|TRBJ2-7|TRBD2
AWGGLAGLYEQY
>TRBV5-4|once|TRBJ2-7|TRBD2
ASSPQPGLAGDEQY
>TRBV7-9|.|TRBJ1-1|TRBD1
ASSLDRGQSMNTEAF
>TRBV4-3|.|TRBJ2-7|.
ASSQGEDYSYEQY
>TRBV5-6|.|TRBJ2-7|TRBD1
ASSPRAGTGGSEQY
>TRBV5-5|.|TRBJ1-1|TRBD1
ASSLAWDRDTEAF
>TRBV4-3|.|TRBJ2-2|.
ASSQDPAGETGELF
>TRBV13|.|TRBJ2-7|.
ASSFFRYEQY
>TRBV19|.|TRBJ1-2|TRBD1
ASSPGTALNYGYT
>TRBV7-2|once|TRBJ1-1|.
ASRSEYAEAF
>TRBV7-9|.|TRBJ2-2|.
ASSFAGVRIELF
>TRBV28|.|TRBJ2-1|TRBD2
ASSLGTSGRAEQF
>TRBV19|.|TRBJ1-1|.
ASVHGFEAF
>TRBV18|.|TRBJ2-1|TRBD2
ASSPLREGLSNEQF
>TRBV25-1|.|TRBJ2-3|.
ASVPGHLTDTQY
>TRBV11-2|.|TRBJ2-3|.
ASSLGVAGPLETQY
>TRBV25-1|.|TRBJ1-2|.
ASSESGLYGYT
>TRBV13|.|TRBJ2-3|TRBD2
ASSSKAGVEGNTQY
>TRBV21-1|.|TRBJ2-6|.
ASSKGQGRGSGANVLT
>TRBV27|.|TRBJ2-1|TRBD2
ASSYLTGLASDEQF
>TRBV28|.|TRBJ2-7|.
ASSLGGGFEYEQY
>TRBV2|.|TRBJ1-4|TRBD1
ASTRQGPNEKLF
>TRBV5-4|.|TRBJ2-7|TRBD1
ASSVRDRKGEQY
>TRBV19|.|TRBJ1-5|TRBD1
ASSMTGAQPQH
>TRBV19|many|TRBJ1-5|.
ASSIPGADNQPQH
>TRBV11-2|once|TRBJ2-5|TRBD2
ASSLDGLAGGRSETQY
>TRBV4-3|.|TRBJ1-2|TRBD1
ASSGRTGVLGYT
>TRBV29-1|.|TRBJ2-7|.
SVESANSYEQY
>TRBV2|.|TRBJ2-5|TRBD2
ASSGDGRAKETQY
>TRBV25-1|.|TRBJ1-2|TRBD1
ASSGSLGDRGPSGYT
>TRBV7-9|.|TRBJ2-2|.
ASSFSGRTTGELF
>TRBV6-5|.|TRBJ1-2|.
ASSDGAHGYT
>TRBV7-2|.|TRBJ2-7|.
ASGLGVEQY
>TRBV18|.|TRBJ1-1|TRBD1
ASSPPIGPAAGQLNTEAF
>TRBV18|once|TRBJ2-1|.
ASSPSQQGGNEQF
>TRBV27|once|TRBJ1-5|TRBD1
ASSSDRVQPQH
>TRBV30|once|TRBJ2-3|TRBD2
ASIAGRTDTQY
>TRBV5-3|.|TRBJ2-1|TRBD1
ARSRCYDRANYNEQF
>TRBV6-4|.|TRBJ1-2|.
ASSDSSRDLYGYT
>TRBV10-3|.|TRBJ2-5|.
AISPIGGETQY
>TRBV27|.|TRBJ1-1|.
ASSSQSGTEAF
>TRBV10-1|.|TRBJ1-2|TRBD1
ASDMGQNYGYT
>TRBV30|.|TRBJ2-1|TRBD2
AWSPHSGLATYNEQF
>TRBV18|.|TRBJ2-7|.
ASSPGTRLYEQY
>TRBV10-3|once|TRBJ2-3|TRBD2
AIKTAGGRTDTQY